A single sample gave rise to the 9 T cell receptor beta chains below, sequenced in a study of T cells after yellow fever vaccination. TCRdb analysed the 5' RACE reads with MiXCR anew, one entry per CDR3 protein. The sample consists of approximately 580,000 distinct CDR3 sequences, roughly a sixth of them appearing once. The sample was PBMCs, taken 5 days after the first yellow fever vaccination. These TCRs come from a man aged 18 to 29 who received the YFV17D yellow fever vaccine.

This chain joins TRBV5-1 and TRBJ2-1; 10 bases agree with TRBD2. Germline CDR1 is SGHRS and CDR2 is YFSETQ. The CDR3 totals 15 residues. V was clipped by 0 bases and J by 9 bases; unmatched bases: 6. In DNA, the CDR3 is TGCGCCAGCAGCTTGGGCAGCGGGGGGGCCTCTGAGCAGTTCTTC. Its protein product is CASSLGSGGASEQFF.

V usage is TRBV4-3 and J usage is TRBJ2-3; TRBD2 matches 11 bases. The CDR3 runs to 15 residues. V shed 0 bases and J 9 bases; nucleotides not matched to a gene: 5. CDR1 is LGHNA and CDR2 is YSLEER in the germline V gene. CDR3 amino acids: CASSQDSGGAGTQYF. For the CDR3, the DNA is TGCGCCAGCAGCCAAGATAGCGGGGGGGCAGGGACGCAGTATTTT.

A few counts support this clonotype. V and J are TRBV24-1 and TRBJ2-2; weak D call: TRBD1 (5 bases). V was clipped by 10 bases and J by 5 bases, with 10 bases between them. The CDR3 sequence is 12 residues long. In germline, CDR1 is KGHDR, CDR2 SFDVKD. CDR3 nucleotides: TGTGCCACGACAGCGATTACCGGGGAGCTGTTTTTT. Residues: CATTAITGELFF.

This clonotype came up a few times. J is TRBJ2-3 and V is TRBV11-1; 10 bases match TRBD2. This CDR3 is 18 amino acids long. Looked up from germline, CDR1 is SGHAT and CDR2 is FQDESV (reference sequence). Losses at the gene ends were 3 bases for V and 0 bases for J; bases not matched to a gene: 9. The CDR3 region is CASSFIWTSGPSTDTQYF. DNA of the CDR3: TGTGCCAGCAGCTTCATCTGGACTAGCGGACCTAGCACAGATACGCAGTATTTT.

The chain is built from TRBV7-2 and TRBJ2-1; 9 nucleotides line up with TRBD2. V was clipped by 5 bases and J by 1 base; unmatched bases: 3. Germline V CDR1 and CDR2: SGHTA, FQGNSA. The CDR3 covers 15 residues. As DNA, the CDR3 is TGTGCCAGCAGCCGGAGCGGGGGGTCCTACAATGAGCAGTTCTTC. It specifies CASSRSGGSYNEQFF.

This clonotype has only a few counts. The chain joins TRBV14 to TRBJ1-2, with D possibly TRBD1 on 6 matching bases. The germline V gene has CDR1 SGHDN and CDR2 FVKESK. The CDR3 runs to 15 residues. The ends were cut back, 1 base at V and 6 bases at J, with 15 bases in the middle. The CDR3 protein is CASSQAGAGANGYTF. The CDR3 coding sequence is TGTGCCAGCAGCCAAGCTGGAGCAGGGGCAAATGGCTACACCTTC.

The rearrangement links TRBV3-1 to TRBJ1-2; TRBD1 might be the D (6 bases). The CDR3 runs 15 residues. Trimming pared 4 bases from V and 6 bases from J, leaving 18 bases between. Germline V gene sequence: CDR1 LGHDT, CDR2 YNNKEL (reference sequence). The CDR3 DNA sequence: TGTGCCAGCAGCCCTGGGGGAGGGGGGATTCATGGCTACACCTTC. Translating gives CASSPGGGGIHGYTF. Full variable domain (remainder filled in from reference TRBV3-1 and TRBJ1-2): DTAVSQTPKYLVTQMGNDKSIKCEQNLGHDTMYWYKQDSKKFLKIMFSYNNKELIINETVPNRFSPKSPDKAHLNLHINSLELGDSAVYFCASSPGGGGIHGYTFGSGTRLTVV.

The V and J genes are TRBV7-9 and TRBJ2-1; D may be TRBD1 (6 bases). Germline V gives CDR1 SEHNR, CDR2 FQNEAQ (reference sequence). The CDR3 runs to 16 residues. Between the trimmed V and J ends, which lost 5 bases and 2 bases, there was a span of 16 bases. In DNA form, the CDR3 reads TGTGCCAGCAGCCCCCTAGCAGGGGCGACCTACAATGAGCAGTTCTTC. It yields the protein CASSPLAGATYNEQFF.

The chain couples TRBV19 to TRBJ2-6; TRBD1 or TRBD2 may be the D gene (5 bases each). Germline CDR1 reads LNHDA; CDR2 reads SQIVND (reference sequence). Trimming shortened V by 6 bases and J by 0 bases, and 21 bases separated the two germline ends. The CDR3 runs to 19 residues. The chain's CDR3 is CASRRDVNRLYSGANVLTF. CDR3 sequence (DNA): TGTGCCAGTAGACGGGACGTTAACCGGCTTTACTCTGGGGCCAACGTCCTGACTTTC. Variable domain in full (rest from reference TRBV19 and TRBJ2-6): DGGITQSPKYLFRKEGQNVTLSCEQNLNHDAMYWYRQDPGQGLRLIYYSQIVNDFQKGDIAEGYSVSREKKESFPLTVTSAQKNPTAFYLCASRRDVNRLYSGANVLTFGAGSRLTVL.